The 7 T cell receptor beta chains below all came from one sample that was sequenced in a study of cytomegalovirus exposure and HLA in healthy donors. The study ran its PCR with 60 Vbeta and 13 Jbeta primers. Data came from immunoSEQ multiplex PCR; TCRdb stores just in-frame clones and leaves some out. This table has over 150,000 clones, over 70% appearing once. Source material: PBMCs. These receptors originate from a male donor in good health and CMV-seropositive.

The genes are TRBV6-5 and TRBJ1-2; TRBD1 agrees at 7 bases. J gave up 7 bases and V 7 bases, and 12 bases lay outside the gene matches. Per the germline V gene, CDR1 is MNHEY and CDR2 is SVGAGI. The length of the CDR3 is 14 residues. The chain's CDR3 is CASTDRQGESGYTF. In DNA form, the CDR3 reads TGTGCCAGCACCGACAGACAGGGAGAAAGTGGCTACACCTTC.

The table lists this clone with a few counts. The V call is TRBV5-1, the J call TRBJ1-6; 7 bases fit TRBD1. The germline gives CDR1 SGHRS, CDR2 YFSETQ. The CDR3 has 13 residues. V was pared by 6 bases and J by 5 bases, with 2 bases of the junction left unmatched. The CDR3 region has the DNA TGCGCCAGCACCAGGGGGGATAATTCACCCCTCCACTTT. This translates into CASTRGDNSPLHF.

This rearrangement joins TRBV7-8 to TRBJ1-2; D unclear. Germline CDR1 is SGHVS and CDR2 is FQNEAQ. CDR3 length equals 14 residues. Trimming took off 1 base at V and 5 bases at J, with 11 bases between the two ends. As DNA, the CDR3 is TGTGCCAGCAGCTTAGTGATCCCCGGGTATGGCTACACCTTC. Encoded protein: CASSLVIPGYGYTF. Filled out from reference TRBV7-8 and TRBJ1-2, the complete variable domain reads GAGVSQSPRYKVAKRGQDVALRCDPISGHVSLFWYQQALGQGPEFLTYFQNEAQLDKSGLPSDRFFAERPEGSVSTLKIQRTQQEDSAVYLCASSLVIPGYGYTFGSGTRLTVV.

This chain links TRBV5-1 with TRBJ1-6; TRBD1 matches 9 bases. The CDR3 covers 14 residues. Germline CDR1 and CDR2: SGHRS and YFSETQ. V gave up 4 bases and J gave up 9 bases; unmatched junction bases: 5. The CDR3 nucleotides read TGCGCCAGCAGCCTGGGACAGGGAGTTTCACCCCTCCACTTT. Translated, it gives CASSLGQGVSPLHF.

The table lists this clone with a few counts. The chain links TRBV6-6 to TRBJ1-5; D not resolved. The CDR3 consists of 14 residues. Germline V gene lookup returns CDR1 MNHNY and CDR2 SVGAGI (reference sequence). Between the trimmed V and J ends, which lost 0 bases and 2 bases, there was a span of 5 bases. The CDR3 sequence is CASSYSRGNQPQHF. CDR3 DNA sequence: TGTGCCAGCAGTTACTCGAGGGGCAATCAGCCCCAGCATTTT.

Points on this clone: Because the CDR3 is missing its conserved closing phenylalanine or tryptophan, this is likely a read error. No DNA is shown, since the ends of the CDR3 on it are uncertain; the CDR3 is the one TCRdb lists. V usage is TRBV19 and J usage is TRBJ1-1. With termini counted, the CDR3 has 10 amino acids. Germline V gene sequence: CDR1 LNHDA, CDR2 SQIVND (reference sequence). CDR3 in amino acids: CASSIIQARG.

This clone occurred a few times. The chain combines TRBV18 with TRBJ1-1; D unresolved. The CDR3 is made up of 13 amino acids. Germline V gene lookup returns CDR1 KGHSH and CDR2 LQKENI. Trimming pared 6 bases from V and 1 base from J, leaving 9 bases between. CDR3 amino acids: CASSLSENTEAFF. The CDR3 DNA reads TGTGCCAGCTCTCTTTCAGAGAACACTGAAGCTTTCTTT.